The 27 T cell receptor beta chains below come from one sample, sequenced in a study of early T cells in non-severe SARS-CoV-2 infection. From the 5' RACE reads, TCRdb called clonotypes with MiXCR, one entry per CDR3 protein. The sample consists of some 71,000 distinct CDR3 sequences, over 10% of them appearing once. The specimen was whole blood, collected at baseline. The receptors were sampled from an adult who was a healthcare worker with PCR-confirmed SARS-CoV-2 infection or an uninfected control (not recorded which).

This chain uses TRBV12-3 or TRBV12-4 with TRBJ2-1; TRBD2 matches 10 bases. The CDR3 loop spans 15 amino acids. Losses at the gene ends were 2 bases for V and 10 bases for J; bases not matched to a gene: 8. CDR3 in DNA: TGTGCCAGCAGTTTAAATCTAGCGGGAGACGGGGAGCAGTTCTTC. Translation: CASSLNLAGDGEQFF.

This clonotype was seen a few times. CDR3 in amino acids: CAISGTADTQYF. DNA for the CDR3: TGTGCCATCAGTGGAACGGCAGATACGCAGTATTTT. The J gene is TRBJ2-3, the V gene TRBV10-3; D uncertain. This CDR3 spans 12 amino acids. Trimming pared 4 bases from V and 4 bases from J, leaving 6 bases between. Germline CDR1 and CDR2: ENHRY and SYGVKD.

This clonotype was detected many times. CDR3 coding DNA: TGCGCCAGCAGCTTGTCAAAGCAGAACACTGAAGCTTTCTTT. Its translation is CASSLSKQNTEAFF. This rearrangement joins TRBV5-1 to TRBJ1-1; no clear D gene. Germline CDR1 is SGHRS and CDR2 is YFSETQ. Trimming left V 1 base short and J 1 base short, with 8 bases between. CDR3 length: 14 amino acids.

This clonotype has just a few counts. This chain uses TRBV9 with TRBJ1-2, with 7 positions matching TRBD1. The junction had 10 bases not matched to a gene; V was cut back by 8 bases and J by 6 bases. Germline CDR1 reads SGDLS; CDR2 reads YYNGEE. This CDR3 is 13 amino acids long. In DNA, the CDR3 is TGTGCCAGTGGAAGGGGGCAAGTAGATGGCTACACCTTC. The encoded protein is CASGRGQVDGYTF.

This chain links TRBV2 with TRBJ2-7; 7 bases fit TRBD1. The germline V gene has CDR1 SNHLY and CDR2 FYNNEI. The CDR3 spans 13 residues. V dropped 5 bases and J dropped 7; count of bases not matched to a gene: 8. This chain's CDR3 is CASSKNRGQEQYF. CDR3 DNA: TGTGCCAGCAGTAAAAACAGGGGTCAAGAGCAGTACTTC.

This clonotype was seen many times. The V gene is TRBV7-2, the J gene TRBJ1-1; D is unresolved. This CDR3 is 14 amino acids long. Trimming removed 5 bases at V and 0 bases at J, with 10 bases between. Per germline, CDR1 SGHTA and CDR2 FQGNSA. The CDR3 spells CASSPGPMNTEAFF. In DNA, the CDR3 is TGTGCCAGCAGCCCCGGGCCCATGAACACTGAAGCTTTCTTT.

This clonotype was observed a handful of times. The V gene is TRBV5-1, the J gene TRBJ2-5, with D unresolved. Trimming shortened V by 0 bases and J by 2 bases, and 14 bases separated the two germline ends. CDR3 length: 16 residues. Germline V CDR1 and CDR2: SGHRS, YFSETQ. This CDR3 reads CASSLDLTRCQETQYF. The CDR3 nucleotides read TGCGCCAGCAGCTTGGACCTAACCCGTTGTCAAGAGACCCAGTACTTC. The full variable domain, its missing parts supplied by reference TRBV5-1 and TRBJ2-5, is KAGVTQTPRYLIKTRGQQVTLSCSPISGHRSVSWYQQTPGQGLQFLFEYFSETQRNKGNFPGRFSGRQFSNSRSEMNVSTLELGDSALYLCASSLDLTRCQETQYFGPGTRLLVL.

The chain combines TRBV29-1 with TRBJ1-1, with TRBD1 matching over 7 bases. The CDR3 has 13 amino acids. V was pared by 7 bases and J by 2 bases, with 7 bases of the junction left unmatched. CDR1 SQVTM and CDR2 ANQGSEA come from the germline V gene. For the CDR3, the DNA is TGCAGCGCACGACAGGGTGGAAACACTGAAGCTTTCTTT. Its protein is CSARQGGNTEAFF. Full variable domain (remainder filled in from reference TRBV29-1 and TRBJ1-1): SAVISQKPSRDICQRGTSLTIQCQVDSQVTMMFWYRQQPGQSLTLIATANQGSEATYESGFVIDKFPISRPNLTFSTLTVSNMSPEDSSIYLCSARQGGNTEAFFGQGTRLTVV.

There are many counts of this clonotype. The chain is built from TRBV11-2 and TRBJ2-5; possibly TRBD2 for D (5 bases). In germline, CDR1 is SGHAT, CDR2 FQNNGV. V was clipped by 2 bases and J by 2 bases, with 9 bases between them. CDR3 size: 14 residues. Here the CDR3 reads CASSLRTSQETQYF. CDR3 sequence (DNA): TGTGCCAGCAGCTTACGGACTTCTCAAGAGACCCAGTACTTC.

The chain joins TRBV6-1 to TRBJ1-2; no reliable D call. The germline V and J ends were trimmed by 1 base and 5 bases, with 11 bases remaining between them. Germline values: CDR1 MNHNS, CDR2 SASEGT. This CDR3 contains 14 residues. The chain's CDR3 is CASSEGERRYGYTF. CDR3 coding DNA: TGTGCCAGCAGTGAAGGGGAACGGAGATATGGCTACACCTTC.

This chain connects TRBV6-6 to TRBJ2-1; D is unresolved. Looked up from germline, CDR1 is MNHNY and CDR2 is SVGAGI (reference sequence). The CDR3 runs to 15 residues. Trimming removed 6 bases at V and 9 bases at J, with 21 bases between. CDR3 sequence (DNA): TGTGCCAGCAGGTACGGTTCTGCTAGTCGGAGTGAGCAGTTCTTC. The encoded protein is CASRYGSASRSEQFF.

This clonotype was observed many times. The chain has TRBV10-3 and TRBJ1-1, with D possibly TRBD1 on 6 matching bases. Between the trimmed V and J ends, which lost 2 bases and 2 bases, there was a span of 12 bases. The CDR3 has 15 amino acids. Germline CDR1 and CDR2: ENHRY and SYGVKD. CDR3 in amino acids: CAISERGGGNTEAFF. The DNA for the CDR3 is TGTGCCATCAGTGAGAGAGGGGGAGGAAACACTGAAGCTTTCTTT.

This clonotype was seen a handful of times. J is TRBJ1-5 and V is TRBV19; 9 bases map to TRBD1. This CDR3 has 14 residues. CDR1 and CDR2 from the germline V gene are LNHDA and SQIVND (reference sequence). J was trimmed by 3 bases and V by 8 bases; bases with no gene match: 5. In nucleotides, the CDR3 is TGTGCCAGTGGACAGGGGACCGCCAATCAGCCCCAGCATTTT. It yields the protein CASGQGTANQPQHF.

The chain is built from TRBV10-3 and TRBJ1-2; TRBD1 aligns across 7 bases. The CDR3 covers 14 residues. J was trimmed by 4 bases and V by 6 bases; bases with no gene match: 8. Per the germline V gene, CDR1 is ENHRY and CDR2 is SYGVKD. The DNA of the CDR3 is TGTGCCATCAGCGGACAGGTAGAAAGCTATGGCTACACCTTC. Translated: CAISGQVESYGYTF.

V is TRBV2 and J is TRBJ1-5, with D unresolved. Germline values: CDR1 SNHLY, CDR2 FYNNEI. The CDR3 spans 14 residues. V gave up 2 bases and J gave up 1 base, with 6 bases separating them. The CDR3 sequence: CASSEMGSNQPQHF. The CDR3 DNA follows: TGTGCCAGCAGTGAAATGGGGAGCAATCAGCCCCAGCATTTT.

The V call is TRBV10-2, the J call TRBJ2-5, with a tentative D call TRBD1 (6 bases). V lost 6 bases to trimming and J lost 4 bases, with 18 bases between them. CDR1 WSHSY and CDR2 SAAADI come from the germline V gene. The CDR3 sequence is 15 residues long. CDR3 in amino acids: CASSRAGVGRETQYF. As DNA, the CDR3 is TGCGCCAGCAGCAGGGCAGGGGTAGGTCGAGAGACCCAGTACTTC.

This clonotype was seen more than once but under ten times. This chain joins TRBV11-2 and TRBJ2-3; tentative D call: TRBD2 (7 bases). Germline V gives CDR1 SGHAT, CDR2 FQNNGV. The V and J ends lost 8 bases and 3 bases respectively, with 18 bases between them. This CDR3 region has 15 residues. DNA of the CDR3: TGTGCCAGCGAGACCCGGGGGGCGGTAACAGATACGCAGTATTTT. Its translation is CASETRGAVTDTQYF.

This clonotype was counted a few times. The genes are TRBV6-2 or TRBV6-3 and TRBJ2-7, with TRBD2 identical over 12 bases. J gave up 4 bases and V 5 bases, and 6 bases lay outside the gene matches. In germline, CDR1 is MNHEY, CDR2 SVGEGT. This CDR3 is built from 15 residues. The CDR3 reads CASSPSGRALYEQYF. DNA for the CDR3: TGTGCCAGCAGTCCTAGCGGGAGGGCCTTGTACGAGCAGTACTTC.

This clonotype was observed at least ten times. J is TRBJ2-1 and V is TRBV10-3; tentatively, D is TRBD2 (6 bases). V gave up 4 bases and J gave up 0 bases, with 10 bases separating them. The CDR3 is 15 amino acids. Per the germline V gene, CDR1 is ENHRY and CDR2 is SYGVKD. The CDR3 DNA sequence: TGTGCCATCAGTGGCGGGGTCGTCTCCTACAATGAGCAGTTCTTC. As protein: CAISGGVVSYNEQFF.

This clonotype was counted only a few times. The rearrangement joins TRBV19 to TRBJ2-7; TRBD2 matches 8 bases. CDR1 and CDR2 from the germline V gene are LNHDA and SQIVND (reference sequence). This CDR3 region has 12 residues. V lost 5 bases to trimming and J lost 7 bases; unmatched junction nucleotides: 4. The CDR3 sequence: CASSRGGGEQYF. CDR3 nucleotides: TGTGCCAGTAGTCGGGGGGGTGGAGAGCAGTACTTC.

This clonotype has just a few counts. This chain uses TRBV7-9 with TRBJ2-7, with no clear D. The germline V and J ends were trimmed by 11 bases and 4 bases, with 15 bases remaining between them. The V gene's germline CDR1 is SEHNR and CDR2 FQNEAQ (reference sequence). The CDR3 loop spans 12 amino acids. The CDR3 spells CAVDQVRYEQYF. The CDR3 DNA reads TGTGCCGTCGACCAGGTTCGTTACGAGCAGTACTTC.

This clonotype was observed a few times. The chain combines TRBV5-1 with TRBJ1-4; TRBD1 aligns across 7 bases. CDR3 length equals 15 residues. The germline V gene has CDR1 SGHRS and CDR2 YFSETQ. V trimming: 0 bases; J trimming: 8 bases; junction bases outside the gene matches: 7. The CDR3 is CASSLVGDSTEKLFF. In DNA form, the CDR3 reads TGCGCCAGCAGCTTGGTTGGGGACAGTACAGAAAAACTGTTTTTT.

This clonotype was detected many times. This chain joins TRBV9 and TRBJ2-1, with a tentative D call TRBD2 (6 bases). The CDR3 runs 16 residues. Germline values: CDR1 SGDLS, CDR2 YYNGEE. Trimming cost V 4 bases and J 3 bases, with 17 bases left between them. In DNA form, the CDR3 reads TGTGCCAGCAGCCCCAGACCGGGAGTGAGCTACAATGAGCAGTTCTTC. Translated, it gives CASSPRPGVSYNEQFF.

The J gene is TRBJ1-3, the V gene TRBV6-2 or TRBV6-3; no clear D gene. CDR3 length: 14 amino acids. CDR1 is MNHEY and CDR2 is SVGEGT in the germline V gene. The ends were cut back, 2 bases at V and 4 bases at J, with 9 bases in the middle. The CDR3 nucleotides are TGTGCCAGCAGTTACAACGTGGTGGGAAACACCATATATTTT. Translation gives CASSYNVVGNTIYF.

The chain uses TRBV11-2 and TRBJ2-5; D is perhaps TRBD1 (6 bases). Germline values: CDR1 SGHAT, CDR2 FQNNGV. V was shortened by 5 bases and J by 2 bases, with 12 bases between the two germline ends. The CDR3 has 14 residues. This CDR3 is CASSLWTAQETQYF. Written as DNA, the CDR3 is TGTGCCAGCAGCCTCTGGACAGCTCAAGAGACCCAGTACTTC.

This clonotype came up a few times. This rearrangement joins TRBV6-6 to TRBJ1-1; D is unclear. CDR1 is MNHNY and CDR2 is SVGAGI in the germline V gene (reference sequence). The CDR3 has 12 residues. V shed 6 bases and J shed 0 bases, with 5 bases lying between them. The CDR3 nucleotides read TGTGCCAGCAGAATGATGAACACTGAAGCTTTCTTT. It codes for CASRMMNTEAFF.

The genes are TRBV12-3 or TRBV12-4 and TRBJ2-5; D is unclear. V was shortened by 0 bases and J by 3 bases, with 8 bases between the two germline ends. CDR3 length: 14 residues. The CDR3 protein is CASSLAGRKETQYF. CDR3 sequence (DNA): TGTGCCAGCAGTTTAGCTGGCAGGAAAGAGACCCAGTACTTC.